Sequencing of this TCR beta chain was carried out in a study of shared clonotypes between healthy human individuals. V lost 0 bases to trimming and J lost 4 bases, with 4 bases between them. Germline V CDR1 and CDR2: SEHNR, FQNEAQ (reference sequence). This CDR3 is built from 12 residues. Of note for this clone: In the same sample, other DNA sequences code for this CDR3.

At deep level, the assay was performed. The assay was immunoSEQ multiplex PCR, and TCRdb's table has in-frame clones only and misses some. The sample contains roughly 590,000 clones, nearly 97% of which appear only once. CD45RO-negative, CCR7-selected cells formed the naive CD8 fraction, which excluded terminally differentiated effector memory CD45RA+ cells. This clonotype originated in a woman aged 25 to 39 in good health. Sequenced input: naive CD8+ T cells sorted from blood. V and J are TRBV7-9 and TRBJ2-7; D is ambiguous. The CDR3 DNA is TGTGCCAGCAGCTTAGCACCGTACGAGCAGTACTTC. It yields the protein CASSLAPYEQYF. The full variable domain, its missing parts supplied by reference TRBV7-9 and TRBJ2-7, is DTGVSQNPRHKITKRGQNVTFRCDPISEHNRLYWYRQTLGQGPEFLTYFQNEAQLEKSRLLSDRFSAERPKGSFSTLEIQRTEQGDSAMYLCASSLAPYEQYFGPGTRLTVT.